This is a list of T cell receptor beta chains from one sample in a study of PD-L1 blockade in urothelial cancer. Repertoires were generated with immunoSEQ multiplex PCR, while TCRdb's copy carries only in-frame clones and drops some. The table lists some 120,000 clones, more than 75% of them singletons. Sequences were derived from PBMCs, sampled around atezolizumab (anti-PD-L1) treatment. The receptors were sampled from a man aged 50 to 60 with urothelial cancer. Each CDR3 is given with its conserved first and last residue. The order of the fields is CDR3 protein, CDR3 DNA, clone size, V gene, J gene, D gene, CDR3 length. A D gene is named only where the DNA matches it firmly. Rows give clone size only sometimes, using once, few, many, or a class for an expanded clone.

CASSPDSMNTEAFF	TGTGCCAGCTCACCGGACAGCATGAACACTGAAGCTTTCTTT	NA	TRBV18	TRBJ1-1	NA	14
CASSFGRLDNEQFF	TGTGCCAGCAGCTTTGGGCGCCTGGACAATGAGCAGTTCTTC	NA	TRBV5-4	TRBJ2-1	NA	14
CASKKGQAGDGYTF	TGTGCCAGCAAAAAGGGACAGGCCGGTGATGGCTACACCTTC	once	TRBV6-5	TRBJ1-2	TRBD1	14
CASSRTGTSDYNEQFF	TGTGCCAGCAGCCGAACCGGGACTAGCGACTACAATGAGCAGTTCTTC	NA	TRBV4-2	TRBJ2-1	TRBD2	16
CASPSGVESKNIQYF	TGCGCCAGCCCTTCCGGTGTCGAATCCAAAAACATTCAGTACTTC	NA	TRBV5-1	TRBJ2-4	NA	15
CASRGGGRLNGYTF	TGTGCCAGCAGAGGGGGGGGGCGTTTGAATGGCTACACCTTC	NA	TRBV28	TRBJ1-2	NA	14
CASSPNTGTRNTGELFF	TGTGCCAGCAGCCCGAACACCGGGACTAGGAACACCGGGGAGCTGTTTTTT	NA	TRBV11-3	TRBJ2-2	TRBD2	17
CASTLLTSGRSSYEQYF	TGTGCCAGCACCCTACTCACTAGCGGGAGGAGCTCCTACGAGCAGTACTTC	NA	TRBV2	TRBJ2-7	TRBD2	17
CASSPLDRRDTQYF	TGTGCCAGCAGTCCCCTGGACAGACGAGATACGCAGTATTTT	NA	TRBV27	TRBJ2-3	NA	14
CASSYGFGGLLNEQFF	TGTGCCAGCAGTTACGGGTTTGGGGGACTACTCAATGAGCAGTTCTTC	NA	TRBV6-5	TRBJ2-1	TRBD2	16
CASSLSASASYEQYF	TGTGCCAGCAGTTTATCGGCTAGCGCCTCCTACGAGCAGTACTTC	NA	TRBV28	TRBJ2-7	NA	15
CASRHRGLDTEAFF	TGTGCCAGCAGACACAGAGGGCTGGACACTGAAGCTTTCTTT	NA	TRBV27	TRBJ1-1	NA	14
CASSPRVTGELFF	TGTGCCAGCAGTCCCAGGGTCACCGGGGAGCTGTTTTTT	NA	TRBV7-6	TRBJ2-2	NA	13
CASSSHLVLGTQYF	TGTGCCAGCAGTTCCCACCTAGTGTTAGGGACCCAGTACTTC	NA	TRBV28	TRBJ2-5	NA	14
CASSRLQGDYGYTF	TGTGCCAGCAGCCGGCTACAGGGAGACTATGGCTACACCTTC	NA	TRBV9	TRBJ1-2	NA	14
CASSTHGTSLGDTQYF	TGCGCCAGCAGCACTCACGGGACTAGCTTGGGAGATACGCAGTATTTT	NA	TRBV5-1	TRBJ2-3	TRBD2	16
CASSGLAGESYNEQFF	TGTGCCAGCAGTGGACTAGCGGGGGAATCCTACAATGAGCAGTTCTTC	NA	TRBV28	TRBJ2-1	TRBD2	16
CASSKDPGQPTKSSYEQYF	TGTGCCAGCAGCAAAGATCCGGGACAGCCAACGAAAAGCTCCTACGAGCAGTACTTC	NA	TRBV21-1	TRBJ2-7	NA	19
CASSSALPVGDPQETQYF	TGTGCCAGCAGCTCCGCTTTACCAGTAGGGGATCCCCAAGAGACCCAGTACTTC	NA	TRBV7-2	TRBJ2-5	NA	18
CASSKVDRGTRSSNQPQHF	TGTGCCAGCAGCAAAGTGGACAGGGGGACGAGATCTAGCAATCAGCCCCAGCATTTT	NA	TRBV21-1	TRBJ1-5	NA	19
CASSYRGQETQYF	TGTGCCAGCAGTTACCGCGGGCAAGAGACCCAGTACTTC	NA	TRBV6-5	TRBJ2-5	NA	13
CASKPLGLAAVEQFF	TGTGCCAGCAAACCCCTTGGGCTAGCTGCAGTTGAGCAGTTCTTC	NA	TRBV27	TRBJ2-1	NA	15
CASSPPSRMNTEAFF	TGTGCCAGCAGCCCCCCTTCCCGTATGAACACTGAAGCTTTCTTT	NA	TRBV7-2	TRBJ1-1	NA	15
CASSPPMTGGNTEAFF	TGTGCCAGCTCACCACCGATGACAGGGGGCAACACTGAAGCTTTCTTT	NA	TRBV18	TRBJ1-1	TRBD1	16
CAISDGLAGAYEQYF	TGTGCCATCAGCGACGGTTTAGCGGGGGCCTACGAGCAGTACTTC	few	TRBV10-3	TRBJ2-7	TRBD2	15
CASSQDRGQSGYTF	TGCGCCAGCAGCCAAGACAGGGGGCAATCGGGCTACACCTTC	NA	TRBV4-1	TRBJ1-2	TRBD1	14
CASSIGLAPTYEQYF	TGTGCCAGCTCAATAGGACTAGCGCCTACCTACGAGCAGTACTTC	NA	TRBV18	TRBJ2-7	TRBD2	15
CASSLGQSTDTQYF	TGTGCCAGCAGCTTAGGACAAAGCACAGATACGCAGTATTTT	NA	TRBV7-9	TRBJ2-3	NA	14
CASSATSGRRLDTDTQYF	TGTGCCAGTAGTGCTACTAGCGGGAGGAGGTTAGACACAGATACGCAGTATTTT	NA	TRBV19	TRBJ2-3	TRBD2	18
CASSDGTSYRANVLTF	TGTGCCAGCAGTGACGGGACATCGTACCGGGCCAACGTCCTGACTTTC	NA	TRBV28	TRBJ2-6	NA	16
CASNYGGGYGYTF	TGTGCCAGCAACTACGGAGGAGGGTATGGCTACACCTTC	NA	TRBV6-6	TRBJ1-2	NA	13
CASSEARGSGYF	TGTGCCAGCAGTGAAGCGCGGGGTTCCGGGTACTTC	few	TRBV2	TRBJ2-7	NA	12
CASSPSRTSDSYEQYF	TGTGCCAGCAGCCCCAGTCGGACTAGCGATTCCTACGAGCAGTACTTC	few	TRBV7-6	TRBJ2-7	TRBD2	16
CASSIYTGVKNTIYF	TGTGCCAGTAGTATCTACACCGGGGTAAAAAACACCATATATTTT	NA	TRBV19	TRBJ1-3	NA	15
CASSDIQGGATEAFF	TGTGCCAGCAGTGATATACAGGGTGGGGCCACTGAAGCTTTCTTT	few	TRBV6-1	TRBJ1-1	NA	15
CASSPGTGVYEQYF	TGTGCCAGCAGCCCCGGGACAGGGGTGTACGAGCAGTACTTC	NA	TRBV6-5	TRBJ2-7	TRBD1	14
CASRWDRASNQPQHF	TGTGCCAGCAGGTGGGACAGGGCTAGCAATCAGCCCCAGCATTTT	few	TRBV2	TRBJ1-5	TRBD1	15
CASRGGAGPYNEQFF	TGTGCCAGCAGGGGGGGGGCAGGGCCCTACAATGAGCAGTTCTTC	NA	TRBV2	TRBJ2-1	NA	15
CASSLFGQGASRYEQYF	TGTGCCAGCAGTTTATTCGGACAGGGGGCAAGCAGGTACGAGCAGTACTTC	NA	TRBV28	TRBJ2-7	TRBD1	17
CSVEAGLAPGELFF	TGCAGCGTTGAAGCAGGTCTAGCTCCTGGGGAGCTGTTTTTT	NA	TRBV29-1	TRBJ2-2	NA	14
CASSFLGTGGSGYTF	TGTGCCAGCAGCTTTCTCGGGACAGGGGGATCTGGCTACACCTTC	once	TRBV5-6	TRBJ1-2	TRBD1	15
CASSFGQGNTEAFF	TGTGCCAGCAGCTTTGGACAGGGAAACACTGAAGCTTTCTTT	NA	TRBV11-2	TRBJ1-1	TRBD1	14
CASSQGQGKRGGWRGTYGYTF	TGCGCCAGCAGTCAAGGACAGGGAAAGCGGGGAGGGTGGAGGGGGACATATGGCTACACCTTC	NA	TRBV23-1	TRBJ1-2	TRBD1	21
CASRMTGGETQYF	TGTGCCAGCAGGATGACAGGGGGAGAGACCCAGTACTTC	NA	TRBV6-5	TRBJ2-5	TRBD1	13
CASRTTSGRPQYEQYF	TGTGCCAGCAGGACGACTAGCGGGAGGCCGCAATACGAGCAGTACTTC	NA	TRBV28	TRBJ2-7	TRBD2	16
CASKTTGQGAYEQYF	TGTGCCAGCAAAACCACGGGACAGGGGGCCTACGAGCAGTACTTC	few	TRBV6-1	TRBJ2-7	TRBD1	15
CAWSVAGGSYNEQFF	TGTGCCTGGAGTGTAGCGGGAGGATCCTACAATGAGCAGTTCTTC	NA	TRBV30	TRBJ2-1	TRBD2	15
CASSSRGSGTYNEQFF	TGTGCCAGCAGCTCTCGAGGTAGCGGGACCTACAATGAGCAGTTCTTC	NA	TRBV5-4	TRBJ2-1	TRBD2	16
CASSLGQGYGSPLHF	TGTGCCAGCAGTTTGGGACAGGGGTACGGGTCACCCCTCCACTTT	few	TRBV28	TRBJ1-6	TRBD1	15
CASSLGQATYNEQFF	TGCGCCAGCAGCCTGGGACAGGCAACTTACAATGAGCAGTTCTTC	NA	TRBV4-1	TRBJ2-1	TRBD1	15
CASGMGGQSPLHF	TGTGCCAGCGGGATGGGAGGGCAATCACCCCTCCACTTT	NA	TRBV28	TRBJ1-6	NA	13
CASSSPSGPLPFYEQYF	TGTGCCAGCAGCTCCCCTAGCGGGCCCCTTCCGTTCTACGAGCAGTACTTC	NA	TRBV27	TRBJ2-7	TRBD2	17
CASSIQTGAQAPQHF	TGTGCCAGTAGTATCCAGACAGGGGCCCAGGCGCCCCAGCATTTT	NA	TRBV19	TRBJ1-5	TRBD1	15
CASRAAGTVLEPQHF	TGTGCCAGTAGGGCAGCCGGGACAGTTTTGGAGCCCCAGCATTTT	once	TRBV19	TRBJ1-5	TRBD1	15
CASSFSAGMGSADTQYF	TGTGCCAGCAGCTTTTCGGCGGGGATGGGATCCGCAGATACGCAGTATTTT	NA	TRBV5-6	TRBJ2-3	NA	17
CASSVGQMNTEAFF	TGTGCCAGCAGCGTAGGACAGATGAACACTGAAGCTTTCTTT	once	TRBV9	TRBJ1-1	NA	14
CASSQDNGGDYGYTF	TGTGCCAGCAGCCAAGATAATGGGGGGGACTATGGCTACACCTTC	NA	TRBV4-2	TRBJ1-2	NA	15
CASSQQRRGTSGSNEQFF	TGTGCCAGCAGCCAACAACGGAGGGGGACTAGCGGGAGCAATGAGCAGTTCTTC	NA	TRBV4-2	TRBJ2-1	TRBD2	18